The 29 T cell receptor beta chains below were found in one sample sequenced in a study of OX40 agonist ivuxolimab in advanced cancers. Using immunoSEQ multiplex PCR, the repertoire was profiled, and TCRdb retains in-frame clones only, with some absent. There are about 54,000 clones in the sample; around 93% occur only once, and 8% to 10% lies in the top ten. The specimen comprised CD4+ or CD8+ T cells sorted from blood, sampled in a trial of the OX40 agonist ivuxolimab. The receptors here all came from an adult with an advanced solid tumor such as melanoma, head and neck, liver or kidney cancer.

The V call is TRBV27, the J call TRBJ1-4, with D hard to call. V lost 5 bases, J lost 0 bases, and 7 bases lay in between. Germline V gene data show CDR1 as MNHEY and CDR2 as SMNVEV (reference sequence). CDR3 length: 14 residues. The CDR3 sequence: CASSTQSTNEKLFF. CDR3 sequence (DNA): TGTGCCAGCAGTACACAGTCAACTAATGAAAAACTGTTTTTT. Full variable domain (outside the CDR3, taken from reference TRBV27 and TRBJ1-4): EAQVTQNPRYLITVTGKKLTVTCSQNMNHEYMSWYRQDPGLGLRQIYYSMNVEVTDKGDVPEGYKVSRKEKRNFPLILESPSPNQTSLYFCASSTQSTNEKLFFGSGTQLSVL.

V gene TRBV5-4 combines with J gene TRBJ1-2; D ambiguous. Germline-derived CDR1 and CDR2 are SGHNT and YYREEE (reference sequence). Deletions cut 0 bases from V and 1 base from J, with 13 bases between. This CDR3 is built from 16 residues. The CDR3 here is CASSLDLASFNYGYTF. In DNA, the CDR3 is TGTGCCAGCAGCTTGGATTTGGCCAGCTTTAACTATGGCTACACCTTC.

The chain combines TRBV15 with TRBJ1-2, with TRBD1 as a possible D gene (5 bases). The CDR3 sequence is 16 residues long. CDR1 is LNHNV and CDR2 is YYDKDF in the germline V gene (reference sequence). V lost 0 bases to trimming and J lost 8 bases, with 19 bases between them. CDR3 sequence: CATSRDLGREDAGYTF. CDR3 DNA sequence: TGTGCCACCAGCAGAGATTTGGGGCGAGAAGATGCGGGCTACACCTTC.

This rearrangement joins TRBV6-5 to TRBJ2-4, with a possible D match to TRBD1 (6 bases). The CDR3 is 11 amino acids. The germline V gene encodes CDR1 MNHEY and CDR2 SVGAGI. V was cut by 2 bases and J by 13 bases, with 9 bases left in between. In DNA form, the CDR3 reads TGTGCCAGCAGTTACAACAGGGAGCAGTACTTC. This sequence encodes CASSYNREQYF.

In its sample, this clone was seen a few times. The genes are TRBV25-1 and TRBJ2-5; 11 bases agree with TRBD1. The germline V gene encodes CDR1 MGHDK and CDR2 SYGVNS. The CDR3 has 15 amino acids. V lost 6 bases and J lost 4; bases outside the gene matches: 7. In DNA form, the CDR3 reads TGTGCCAGCAGAACCGGGACAGGGGGAAGAGAGACCCAGTACTTC. It specifies CASRTGTGGRETQYF.

V and J are TRBV5-1 and TRBJ2-1; 9 bases agree with TRBD2. The CDR3 is 15 amino acids. Germline V gene sequence: CDR1 SGHRS, CDR2 YFSETQ. After removal of 4 bases from V and 8 bases from J, the junction contained 10 bases not matched to a gene. The CDR3 sequence is CASSPTAGGHYEQFF. The DNA for the CDR3 is TGCGCCAGCAGCCCTACGGCGGGGGGGCACTATGAGCAGTTCTTC.

The chain is built from TRBV4-1 and TRBJ2-7; the D gene is possibly TRBD2 (6 bases). The CDR3 length is 16 residues. The V end was cut by 4 bases, the J end by 4 bases, with 20 bases between. Germline-derived CDR1 and CDR2 are MGHRA and YSYEKL. CDR3 DNA: TGCGCCAGCAGCCGGACTATGGCCCATGACATTTACGAGCAGTACTTC. This sequence encodes CASSRTMAHDIYEQYF.

This clone was counted a single time. V usage is TRBV5-5 and J usage is TRBJ2-7, with D hard to call. The V gene's germline CDR1 is SGHKS and CDR2 YYEKEE (reference sequence). The CDR3 length is 14 residues. The V gene lost 0 bases and the J gene lost 2 bases, with 9 bases spanning the gap. CDR3 sequence reads: CASSLVETAYEQYF. The CDR3, as DNA: TGTGCCAGCAGCTTGGTCGAGACGGCCTACGAGCAGTACTTC.

This clone was recorded a few times. The rearrangement links TRBV29-1 to TRBJ2-7; 11 bases line up with TRBD1. The CDR3 covers 16 residues. Germline CDR1 is SQVTM and CDR2 is ANQGSEA. The V and J ends lost 0 bases and 4 bases, in that order; junction bases with no gene match: 8. The CDR3 region is CSVEDLGQGANYEQYF. In DNA, the CDR3 is TGCAGCGTTGAAGATCTTGGACAGGGGGCAAATTACGAGCAGTACTTC.

This chain uses TRBV19 with TRBJ2-1, with 9 bases lining up with TRBD2. This CDR3 spans 16 amino acids. With V trimmed by 1 base and J by 7 bases, 8 bases remained unmatched. Germline CDR1 is LNHDA and CDR2 is SQIVND (reference sequence). CDR3 DNA: TGTGCCAGTAGTATAGGGCTAGCGGGAATGGCGAATGAGCAGTTCTTC. The encoded protein is CASSIGLAGMANEQFF. Full variable domain (missing parts from reference TRBV19 and TRBJ2-1): DGGITQSPKYLFRKEGQNVTLSCEQNLNHDAMYWYRQDPGQGLRLIYYSQIVNDFQKGDIAEGYSVSREKKESFPLTVTSAQKNPTAFYLCASSIGLAGMANEQFFGPGTRLTVL.

The chain couples TRBV28 to TRBJ2-3, with 10 bases identical to TRBD2. The CDR3 is made up of 16 amino acids. J lost 0 bases, V lost 6 bases, and 6 bases had no gene match. Germline values: CDR1 MDHEN, CDR2 SYDVKM. CDR3 DNA sequence: TGTGCCAGCAGCCCTTTAGCGGGAGGAAGCACAGATACGCAGTATTTT. It is translated as CASSPLAGGSTDTQYF.

The rearrangement joins TRBV4-1 to TRBJ2-7, with TRBD1 identical over 7 bases. The CDR3 runs 17 residues. Unmatched junction bases numbered 17, after V lost 7 bases and J lost 2 bases. The germline V gene has CDR1 MGHRA and CDR2 YSYEKL. The CDR3 sequence: CASTHLYSGTEPYEQYF. The DNA of the CDR3 is TGCGCCAGCACCCACTTATATTCCGGGACAGAACCCTACGAGCAGTACTTC.

The chain uses TRBV5-1 and TRBJ2-4; TRBD2 agrees at 11 bases. CDR3 length: 18 amino acids. Germline V lookup: CDR1 SGHRS, CDR2 YFSETQ. Trimming took 2 bases from V and 2 from J; bases not matched to a gene: 9. The DNA for the CDR3 is TGCGCCAGCAGCTTTTCAACTAGCGGGAGTGGTACCAAAAACATTCAGTACTTC. It specifies CASSFSTSGSGTKNIQYF.

This clone showed up just once. This chain's CDR3 is CASSVAAGPYMSEAFF. The CDR3 DNA is TGTGCCAGCAGCGTAGCGGCAGGGCCCTATATGTCTGAAGCTTTCTTT. The chain recombines TRBV9 with TRBJ1-1; the D gene is possibly TRBD1 (5 bases). The ends were cut back, 0 bases at V and 6 bases at J, with 18 bases in the middle. The CDR3 has 16 residues. Germline V CDR1 and CDR2: SGDLS, YYNGEE.

This clone has just one count. The V call is TRBV7-9, the J call TRBJ2-7; 9 bases fit TRBD2. J gave up 3 bases and V 2 bases, and 11 bases lay outside the gene matches. The CDR3 sequence is 17 residues long. Germline CDR1 and CDR2: SEHNR and FQNEAQ (reference sequence). The CDR3: CASSLPTSGNFFYEQYF. DNA of the CDR3: TGTGCCAGCAGCTTACCGACTAGCGGAAACTTCTTCTACGAGCAGTACTTC.

This rearrangement joins TRBV4-3 to TRBJ2-1; 11 bases match TRBD2. CDR3 length: 17 amino acids. J lost 8 bases, V lost 2 bases, and 11 bases had no gene match. Germline CDR1 and CDR2: LGHNA and YSLEER. The CDR3 DNA reads TGCGCCAGCAGCCAAAAGTTAGCGGGAGGGTTAAGGGATGAGCAGTTCTTC. This codes for CASSQKLAGGLRDEQFF.

V usage is TRBV5-4 and J usage is TRBJ1-1; D might be TRBD1 (6 bases). Trimming took off 2 bases at V and 1 base at J, with 9 bases between the two ends. This CDR3 is 14 amino acids long. Per germline, CDR1 SGHNT and CDR2 YYREEE (reference sequence). CDR3 region: CASSFRTANTEAFF. The CDR3, as DNA: TGTGCCAGCAGCTTCCGGACAGCGAACACTGAAGCTTTCTTT.

This clone was detected only a few times. J is TRBJ1-2 and V is TRBV29-1, with unresolved D. CDR3 length equals 12 residues. Germline V gene data show CDR1 as SQVTM and CDR2 as ANQGSEA. The V end was cut by 4 bases, the J end by 6 bases, with 12 bases between. CDR3 in amino acids: CSVARQEHGYTF. CDR3 bases: TGCAGCGTTGCTAGGCAGGAACATGGCTACACCTTC.

The chain carries TRBV13 and TRBJ2-3, with D unresolved. The CDR3 totals 12 residues. V lost 6 bases to trimming and J lost 8 bases, with 12 bases between them. Germline-derived CDR1 and CDR2 are PRHDT and FYEKMQ (reference sequence). The CDR3 DNA follows: TGTGCCAGCAGTTTCGGATCGGGTACGCAGTATTTT. Translating it yields CASSFGSGTQYF.

The rearrangement links TRBV27 to TRBJ2-1; 8 nucleotides agree with TRBD2. The germline V gene has CDR1 MNHEY and CDR2 SMNVEV (reference sequence). Losses at the gene ends were 0 bases for V and 4 bases for J; bases not matched to a gene: 5. This CDR3 has 16 residues. The CDR3 region has the DNA TGTGCCAGCAGTTTATCGAACGGGGGGGAATACAATGAGCAGTTCTTC. It yields the protein CASSLSNGGEYNEQFF.

V is TRBV5-1 and J is TRBJ2-7, with 10 positions matching TRBD2. Germline-derived CDR1 and CDR2 are SGHRS and YFSETQ. The CDR3 consists of 17 residues. V shed 7 bases and J 3 bases; nucleotides not matched to a gene: 16. CDR3 sequence (DNA): TGCGCCAGCCGCCTAGCGGGAGATCGAATCGGGATCTACGAGCAGTACTTC. Translating it yields CASRLAGDRIGIYEQYF. Using reference TRBV5-1 and TRBJ2-7 for the parts outside the CDR3, the full variable domain is KAGVTQTPRYLIKTRGQQVTLSCSPISGHRSVSWYQQTPGQGLQFLFEYFSETQRNKGNFPGRFSGRQFSNSRSEMNVSTLELGDSALYLCASRLAGDRIGIYEQYFGPGTRLTVT.

V is TRBV29-1 and J is TRBJ2-7, with 7 nucleotides matching TRBD1. Germline V gene data show CDR1 as SQVTM and CDR2 as ANQGSEA. Germline trimming cut 4 bases from V and 3 bases from J; bases unmatched to any gene: 3. There are 12 residues in the CDR3. As DNA, the CDR3 is TGCAGCGTTGTTGACAGGGACTACGAGCAGTACTTC. Protein product: CSVVDRDYEQYF.

The chain has TRBV19 and TRBJ2-2; D unresolved. Germline CDR1 LNHDA, CDR2 SQIVND (reference sequence). Trimming stripped 2 bases from V and 6 bases from J, with 1 base between. CDR3 length: 11 residues. The CDR3 nucleotides read TGTGCCAGTAGTATACCCGGGGAGCTGTTTTTT. This encodes CASSIPGELFF.

The rearrangement links TRBV7-9 to TRBJ1-2, with D hard to call. V was pared by 6 bases and J by 2 bases, with 13 bases between. The CDR3 sequence is 14 residues long. CDR1 and CDR2 (germline): SEHNR, FQNEAQ (reference sequence). The CDR3 DNA reads TGTGCCAGCAGACTCCCCTCCCAAAACTATGGCTACACCTTC. Its protein product is CASRLPSQNYGYTF.

The genes are TRBV19 and TRBJ2-7, with a weak D call TRBD2 (5 bases). The CDR3 consists of 14 residues. The V end lost 3 bases, the J end lost 0 bases, and 9 bases lay between the germline ends. Germline values: CDR1 LNHDA, CDR2 SQIVND (reference sequence). This chain's CDR3 is CASSINSDSYEQYF. The CDR3, as DNA: TGTGCCAGTAGTATTAATAGCGACTCCTACGAGCAGTACTTC.

CDR3 loop: CASSPGLAGAENEQFF. As DNA, the CDR3 is TGCGCCAGCAGCCCAGGACTAGCGGGAGCGGAAAATGAGCAGTTCTTC. The chain couples TRBV5-1 to TRBJ2-1; TRBD2 matches at 13 bases. This CDR3 spans 16 amino acids. V was clipped by 4 bases and J by 7 bases; unmatched bases: 8. Germline CDR1 reads SGHRS; CDR2 reads YFSETQ. Filled out from reference TRBV5-1 and TRBJ2-1, the complete variable domain reads KAGVTQTPRYLIKTRGQQVTLSCSPISGHRSVSWYQQTPGQGLQFLFEYFSETQRNKGNFPGRFSGRQFSNSRSEMNVSTLELGDSALYLCASSPGLAGAENEQFFGPGTRLTVL.

V usage is TRBV19 and J usage is TRBJ1-5; no firm D call. The V and J ends lost 3 bases and 9 bases respectively, with 21 bases between them. The CDR3 contains 16 residues. Germline V gene sequence: CDR1 LNHDA, CDR2 SQIVND (reference sequence). CDR3 DNA sequence: TGTGCCAGTAGTATCGGTGGCGGCCTCATGAAGAGGCCCCAGCATTTT. Protein sequence: CASSIGGGLMKRPQHF.

The V and J genes are TRBV7-9 and TRBJ1-2, with 7 nucleotides matching TRBD1. CDR3 length: 14 residues. Trimming cost V 6 bases and J 0 bases; bases outside gene matches: 4. Germline CDR1 and CDR2: SEHNR and FQNEAQ (reference sequence). CDR3 loop: CASSSTGTNYGYTF. CDR3 nucleotides: TGTGCCAGCAGTTCGACAGGGACTAACTATGGCTACACCTTC.

The chain links TRBV11-2 to TRBJ1-2; 7 nucleotides agree with TRBD1. The length of the CDR3 is 13 residues. The trim removed 5 bases at V and 3 bases at J, leaving 3 bases unmatched. CDR1 SGHAT and CDR2 FQNNGV come from the germline V gene. The CDR3 loop is CASSPGTDYGYTF. The CDR3 DNA reads as TGTGCCAGCAGCCCCGGGACAGACTATGGCTACACCTTC.